These 18 T cell receptor beta chains share one sample of origin, sequenced in a study of response to subunit inactivated influenza vaccine. TCRdb reprocessed the RT-PCR reads via MiXCR and lists one record per CDR3 protein. The profile covers hundreds of thousands of distinct CDR3 sequences, with 14% appearing a single time and roughly 7.6% taken by the ten largest. Specimen: PBMCs from blood, collected about 14 days before vaccination. These receptors came from a man between 50 and 59 years old who received an inactivated influenza vaccine.

This clonotype has just a few counts. The chain couples TRBV4-1 to TRBJ1-6; D uncertain. The germline V gene has CDR1 MGHRA and CDR2 YSYEKL. With 0 bases removed from V and 0 bases from J, the gap between germline ends came to 9 bases. The CDR3 has 17 residues. In DNA, the CDR3 is TGCGCCAGCAGCCAAGAAACACTGAGCTCCTATAATTCACCCCTCCACTTT. Encoded protein: CASSQETLSSYNSPLHF.

This clonotype has only a few counts. The rearrangement links TRBV2 to TRBJ2-3, with unresolved D. CDR1 and CDR2 (germline): SNHLY, FYNNEI. The CDR3 extends over 11 amino acids. V was trimmed by 7 bases and J by 4 bases, leaving 6 bases between them. The CDR3 reads CASISPDTQYF. The CDR3 DNA reads TGTGCCAGCATATCTCCAGATACGCAGTATTTT.

V is TRBV7-2 and J is TRBJ1-5; D is possibly TRBD1 (6 bases). V lost 4 bases, J lost 4 bases, and 11 bases lay in between. The CDR3 sequence is 14 residues long. The germline CDR1 and CDR2 sequences are SGHTA and FQGNSA. The CDR3 region has the DNA TGTGCCAGCAGCTCCCGGACAGAGAATCAGCCCCAGCATTTT. Translated, it gives CASSSRTENQPQHF. The complete variable domain, with remaining parts taken from reference TRBV7-2 and TRBJ1-5, reads GAGVSQSPSNKVTEKGKDVELRCDPISGHTALYWYRQSLGQGLEFLIYFQGNSAPDKSGLPSDRFSAERTGGSVSTLTIQRTQQEDSAVYLCASSSRTENQPQHFGDGTRLSIL.

The sample holds a few counts of this clonotype. The chain combines TRBV5-1 with TRBJ2-1; a possible D gene is TRBD1 (5 bases). The ends were cut back, 5 bases at V and 5 bases at J, with 14 bases in the middle. The CDR3 runs to 14 residues. Per germline, CDR1 SGHRS and CDR2 YFSETQ. CDR3 region: CASRVQGAHNEQFF. The CDR3 coding sequence is TGCGCCAGCAGGGTCCAGGGTGCCCACAATGAGCAGTTCTTC.

The gene calls are TRBV6-9 and TRBJ2-2; D is undetermined. The CDR3 is made up of 17 amino acids. CDR1 is MNHGY, CDR2 SVAAGI, per germline. Trimming took 3 bases from V and 5 from J, leaving 19 bases between them. CDR3 coding DNA: TGTGCCAGCAGTTACACCCCCCCTACGCGTGGGACCGGGGAGCTGTTTTTT. Translated: CASSYTPPTRGTGELFF.

This clonotype was detected a few times. The CDR3 loop is CASSLTGPLSEQYF. In nucleotides, the CDR3 is TGCGCCAGCAGCTTGACAGGGCCCCTATCCGAGCAGTACTTC. V and J are TRBV5-1 and TRBJ2-7; weak D call: TRBD1 (6 bases). Germline CDR1 reads SGHRS; CDR2 reads YFSETQ. Trimming took off 1 base at V and 6 bases at J, with 14 bases between the two ends. The CDR3 runs 14 residues. The full variable domain, in which reference TRBV5-1 and TRBJ2-7 provide the parts outside the CDR3, is KAGVTQTPRYLIKTRGQQVTLSCSPISGHRSVSWYQQTPGQGLQFLFEYFSETQRNKGNFPGRFSGRQFSNSRSEMNVSTLELGDSALYLCASSLTGPLSEQYFGPGTRLTVT.

This clonotype showed up just a few times. The V and J genes are TRBV27 and TRBJ2-7, with D tentatively TRBD1 (5 bases). Trimming cost V 6 bases and J 2 bases, with 17 bases left between them. Germline V gene data show CDR1 as MNHEY and CDR2 as SMNVEV (reference sequence). The CDR3 consists of 15 residues. The CDR3: CASSIGAGSTYEQYF. The DNA of the CDR3 is TGTGCCAGCAGCATTGGGGCCGGATCCACCTACGAGCAGTACTTC.

About this clonotype: The junction shows a germline mismatch at one end, possibly a read error. The chain joins TRBV14 to TRBJ2-5, with 9 nucleotides matching TRBD2. This CDR3 has 15 residues. Germline lookup yields CDR1 SGHDN and CDR2 FVKESK. Written as DNA, the CDR3 is TGTGCCAGCAGCCAAGCTAGCGGGGCTCAAGAGGCCCAGTACTTC. It codes for CASSQASGAQEAQYF.

The CDR3 DNA sequence: TGTGCTAGTGGTCCAGGACAGGGAGGGGGGGCAGATACGCAGTATTTT. Translation gives CASGPGQGGGADTQYF. The rearrangement joins TRBV12-5 to TRBJ2-3; D may be TRBD1 (8 bases). Germline assignment: CDR1 LGHNT and CDR2 FRNRAP. V shed 5 bases and J shed 4 bases, with 19 bases lying between them. The CDR3 consists of 16 residues. The variable domain in full, completed from reference TRBV12-5 and TRBJ2-3, reads DARVTQTPRHKVTEMGQEVTMRCQPILGHNTVFWYRQTMMQGLELLAYFRNRAPLDDSGMPKDRFSAEMPDATLATLKIQPSEPRDSAVYFCASGPGQGGGADTQYFGPGTRLTVL.

This clonotype came up many times. The rearrangement joins TRBV6-2 or TRBV6-3 to TRBJ2-2, with TRBD2 as a possible D gene (5 bases). Germline CDR1 and CDR2: MNHEY and SVGEGT. This CDR3 has 12 residues. V lost 7 bases and J lost 6, with 9 bases in between. The CDR3 sequence: CASKAGPGELFF. CDR3 DNA sequence: TGTGCCAGCAAGGCGGGTCCCGGGGAGCTGTTTTTT.

The chain recombines TRBV24-1 with TRBJ2-2; D is perhaps TRBD1 (6 bases). From germline, CDR1 is KGHDR and CDR2 SFDVKD. There are 15 residues in the CDR3. V lost 4 bases and J 4 bases, leaving 12 bases between the germline ends. The CDR3 DNA reads TGTGCCACCAGTGACTCGACAGGTTTCACCGGGGAGCTGTTTTTT. The encoded protein is CATSDSTGFTGELFF.

The chain has TRBV7-9 and TRBJ1-1, with D perhaps TRBD1 (5 bases). V lost 2 bases to trimming and J lost 6 bases, with 16 bases between them. CDR1 is SEHNR, CDR2 FQNEAQ, per germline (reference sequence). This CDR3 is 15 amino acids long. CDR3 sequence reads: CASSLQGQVRAEAFF. The DNA of the CDR3 is TGTGCCAGCAGCTTACAGGGCCAAGTAAGGGCTGAAGCTTTCTTT. Looking up the rest from reference TRBV7-9 and TRBJ1-1 gives the full variable domain: DTGVSQNPRHKITKRGQNVTFRCDPISEHNRLYWYRQTLGQGPEFLTYFQNEAQLEKSRLLSDRFSAERPKGSFSTLEIQRTEQGDSAMYLCASSLQGQVRAEAFFGQGTRLTVV.

This clonotype was seen a handful of times. This sequence joins TRBV12-3 or TRBV12-4 and TRBJ1-4; weak D call: TRBD1 (6 bases). With 4 bases removed from V and 8 bases from J, the gap between germline ends came to 11 bases. The CDR3 length is 13 residues. In DNA form, the CDR3 reads TGTGCCAGCAGTTACAGGGTTGGGGAAAAACTGTTTTTT. Protein: CASSYRVGEKLFF.

This rearrangement joins TRBV20-1 to TRBJ1-1; perhaps TRBD1 as D (6 bases). Germline V gene data show CDR1 as DFQATT and CDR2 as SNEGSKA (reference sequence). CDR3 length equals 13 residues. Trimming left V 3 bases short and J 5 bases short, with 13 bases between. CDR3 in DNA: TGCAGTGCTAGGGAGGCAGGGGTTACTGAAGCTTTCTTT. Translated, it gives CSAREAGVTEAFF.

The rearrangement uses TRBV10-3 and TRBJ2-7; D could derive from TRBD1 or TRBD2 (5 bases each). Per the germline V gene, CDR1 is ENHRY and CDR2 is SYGVKD. The CDR3 has 17 residues. The V and J ends lost 0 bases and 3 bases respectively, with 18 bases between them. The CDR3 sequence is CAISESIYRDRDYEQYF. CDR3 nucleotide sequence: TGTGCCATCAGTGAGTCGATTTACCGGGACCGAGACTACGAGCAGTACTTC.

This clonotype was seen a handful of times. The rearrangement joins TRBV27 to TRBJ1-1, with D hard to call. Trimming removed 10 bases at V and 10 bases at J, with 25 bases between. From germline, CDR1 is MNHEY and CDR2 SMNVEV (reference sequence). The CDR3 totals 14 residues. CDR3 in DNA: TGTGCCACCTCTACCCGGGCGGCGGGTAGTTTAGCTTTCTTT. Translation gives CATSTRAAGSLAFF.

In its sample, this clonotype was seen many times. This chain uses TRBV28 with TRBJ1-2; no definite D call. Trimming removed 6 bases from V and 2 bases from J, with 7 bases in between. Germline V gives CDR1 MDHEN, CDR2 SYDVKM. The CDR3 covers 12 residues. The CDR3 sequence is CASSLSNYGYTF. DNA for the CDR3: TGTGCCAGCAGCTTGTCCAACTATGGCTACACCTTC.

This clonotype was detected ten times or more. The rearrangement joins TRBV5-6 to TRBJ2-3, with 13 bases lining up with TRBD2. The CDR3 is 18 residues long. Germline CDR1 is SGHDT and CDR2 is YYEEEE. With 4 bases clipped from V and 1 base from J, the junction kept 9 bases outside the gene matches. CDR3 residues: CASSPSGTSGKRTDTQYF. DNA for the CDR3: TGTGCCAGCAGCCCCTCCGGGACTAGCGGGAAACGCACAGATACGCAGTATTTT.